Presented here are 23 T cell receptor beta chains from one specimen sequenced in a study of CD8 T cells in ankylosing spondylitis. Using its own MiXCR run on the 5' RACE reads, TCRdb lists one record per CDR3 protein. The data hold 150,000 to 200,000 distinct CDR3 sequences, with approximately 32% observed a single time. Sequenced: synovial fluid, either unsorted or a sorted T cell fraction (not recorded which). These receptors all come from a male donor with ankylosing spondylitis.

This clonotype has only a few counts. V gene TRBV6-1 combines with J gene TRBJ1-6, with TRBD1 as a possible D gene (5 bases). From germline, CDR1 is MNHNS and CDR2 SASEGT. V was pared by 5 bases and J by 15 bases, with 17 bases between. This CDR3 is 13 amino acids long. The CDR3 sequence: CASSPQGGAYLHF. The CDR3 bases are TGTGCCAGCAGTCCTCAGGGCGGGGCCTACCTCCACTTT.

The sample holds a few counts of this clonotype. This chain links TRBV28 with TRBJ2-1, with 12 bases aligning to TRBD2. The CDR3 is 15 amino acids. V trimming: 4 bases; J trimming: 7 bases; junction bases outside the gene matches: 5. Germline CDR1 reads MDHEN; CDR2 reads SYDVKM. The CDR3 nucleotides are TGTGCCAGCAGTTCCCTAGCGGGAGGGCCGAATGAGCAGTTCTTC. Translation gives CASSSLAGGPNEQFF.

This clonotype was counted between two and nine times. V usage is TRBV10-3 and J usage is TRBJ1-5; D is unclear. The V and J ends lost 0 bases and 6 bases respectively, with 9 bases between them. Germline CDR1 reads ENHRY; CDR2 reads SYGVKD. CDR3 length: 14 residues. The CDR3 nucleotides are TGTGCCATCAGTGAGTCGACTCGTAGTCAGCCCCAGCATTTT. This gives the protein CAISESTRSQPQHF.

The rearrangement links TRBV5-1 to TRBJ1-2; D remains unclear. Trimming pared 0 bases from V and 3 bases from J, leaving 6 bases between. There are 13 residues in the CDR3. In germline, CDR1 is SGHRS, CDR2 YFSETQ. In nucleotides, the CDR3 is TGCGCCAGCAGCTTGGGGCAGTACTATGGCTACACCTTC. Its protein is CASSLGQYYGYTF.

This clonotype has more than one count but fewer than ten. This chain joins TRBV5-1 and TRBJ2-7; 12 nucleotides agree with TRBD1. V was clipped by 0 bases and J by 7 bases; unmatched bases: 5. CDR3 length equals 15 residues. Germline CDR1 is SGHRS and CDR2 is YFSETQ. The CDR3 DNA follows: TGCGCCAGCAGCTTGGAGGGACAGGGGGCGGAGGAGCAGTACTTC. Translation: CASSLEGQGAEEQYF.

This clonotype was picked up a small number of times. This chain connects TRBV18 to TRBJ2-3, with 14 nucleotides matching TRBD2. CDR1 and CDR2 (germline): KGHSH, LQKENI. The V gene end was trimmed by 3 bases and the J gene end by 3 bases; junction bases not matched to a gene: 5. The CDR3 runs to 17 residues. The CDR3 DNA reads as TGTGCCAGCTCACCCTGGACTAGCGGGGGGTTAACAGATACGCAGTATTTT. It is translated as CASSPWTSGGLTDTQYF.

The V call is TRBV7-2, the J call TRBJ1-3; 9 bases fit TRBD1. The V and J ends lost 5 bases and 0 bases, in that order; junction bases with no gene match: 8. Per the germline V gene, CDR1 is SGHTA and CDR2 is FQGNSA. There are 17 residues in the CDR3. The CDR3 region has the DNA TGTGCCAGCAGCGCCCCGGGACAGGGAAACTCTGGAAACACCATATATTTT. It is translated as CASSAPGQGNSGNTIYF.

This clonotype was found many times. The rearrangement uses TRBV20-1 and TRBJ1-1; D remains unclear. The CDR3 length is 13 residues. V gave up 4 bases and J gave up 3 bases, with 12 bases separating them. The germline gives CDR1 DFQATT, CDR2 SNEGSKA (reference sequence). DNA for the CDR3: TGCAGTGCTACGCGGGCCGACGACACTGAAGCTTTCTTT. Amino acid sequence: CSATRADDTEAFF.

In its sample, this clonotype was seen a few times. The chain is built from TRBV29-1 and TRBJ1-5; D not certain. Trimming pared 3 bases from V and 4 bases from J, leaving 13 bases between. Germline V gene lookup returns CDR1 SQVTM and CDR2 ANQGSEA. This CDR3 contains 14 residues. The CDR3 sequence is CSVDTGVGNQPQHF. DNA for the CDR3: TGCAGCGTTGATACCGGGGTCGGAAATCAGCCCCAGCATTTT.

The CDR3 nucleotides are TGTGCCAGCAGAAGGGGGGGATATGCCTACGAGCAGTACTTC. Its protein product is CASRRGGYAYEQYF. This chain connects TRBV6-1 to TRBJ2-7, with a weak D call TRBD2 (7 bases). The ends were cut back, 6 bases at V and 2 bases at J, with 14 bases in the middle. Germline CDR1 is MNHNS and CDR2 is SASEGT. The CDR3 has 14 residues.

The J gene is TRBJ1-1, the V gene TRBV2, with a possible D match to TRBD1 (5 bases). Germline V gives CDR1 SNHLY, CDR2 FYNNEI. The CDR3 sequence is 18 residues long. V was pared by 0 bases and J by 0 bases, with 17 bases between. The CDR3 nucleotides read TGTGCCAGCAGTGAAGCAACCGTATTAGGGGTTATGAACACTGAAGCTTTCTTT. Translated: CASSEATVLGVMNTEAFF. Supplemented by reference TRBV2 and TRBJ1-1, the full variable domain reads EPEVTQTPSHQVTQMGQEVILRCVPISNHLYFYWYRQILGQKVEFLVSFYNNEISEKSEIFDDQFSVERPDGSNFTLKIRSTKLEDSAMYFCASSEATVLGVMNTEAFFGQGTRLTVV.

This chain connects TRBV6-2 or TRBV6-3 to TRBJ2-2; TRBD2 aligns across 8 bases. Trimming at V came to 4 bases and at J to 4 bases, leaving 5 bases not matched to a gene. CDR1 is MNHEY, CDR2 SVGEGT, per germline. The CDR3 covers 15 residues. The CDR3 DNA sequence: TGTGCCAGCAGTTTAGCGGGAATAGTCACCGGGGAGCTGTTTTTT. It codes for CASSLAGIVTGELFF.

This sequence joins TRBV9 and TRBJ2-3; the match to TRBD2 covers 10 bases. CDR3 size: 20 residues. After removal of 3 bases from V and 1 base from J, the junction contained 17 bases not matched to a gene. CDR1 and CDR2 from the germline V gene are SGDLS and YYNGEE. The CDR3 region has the DNA TGTGCCAGCAGCGCCTCCTCTAGCGGGAGCTGGAGTAGTGGCACAGATACGCAGTATTTT. Translated: CASSASSSGSWSSGTDTQYF.

The chain joins TRBV27 to TRBJ1-1; TRBD1 agrees at 7 bases. The germline V gene has CDR1 MNHEY and CDR2 SMNVEV (reference sequence). The J segment lost 5 bases and the V segment lost 6 bases, leaving 9 bases of the junction unmatched. This CDR3 is 14 amino acids long. CDR3 bases: TGTGCCAGCAGAAACAGGGGAATGAGGACTGAAGCTTTCTTT. It yields the protein CASRNRGMRTEAFF.

This clonotype was counted a few times. The genes are TRBV2 and TRBJ2-1, with TRBD2 identical over 8 bases. CDR1 is SNHLY and CDR2 is FYNNEI in the germline V gene. This CDR3 contains 17 residues. The trim removed 5 bases at V and 1 base at J, leaving 10 bases unmatched. CDR3 amino acids: CASSRPGLGASYNEQFF. The CDR3 nucleotides are TGTGCCAGCAGTAGACCGGGACTAGGGGCTTCCTACAATGAGCAGTTCTTC.

There are many counts of this clonotype. J is TRBJ1-1 and V is TRBV7-6, with no clear D. Trimming took off 5 bases at V and 2 bases at J, with 12 bases between the two ends. There are 14 residues in the CDR3. CDR1 SGHVS and CDR2 FNYEAQ come from the germline V gene. The CDR3 spells CASSVDLFNTEAFF. CDR3 bases: TGTGCCAGCAGCGTTGACCTATTCAACACTGAAGCTTTCTTT.

This clonotype occurred a few times. The rearrangement links TRBV7-6 to TRBJ2-2; D uncertain. The length of the CDR3 is 11 residues. Germline V gene lookup returns CDR1 SGHVS and CDR2 FNYEAQ. V shed 2 bases and J shed 7 bases, with 2 bases lying between them. CDR3 residues: CASSLSGELFF. In nucleotides, the CDR3 is TGTGCCAGCAGCTTAAGCGGGGAGCTGTTTTTT.

In this sample, this clonotype turned up a few times. The chain links TRBV2 to TRBJ1-2, with 7 bases fitting TRBD1. The CDR3 totals 14 residues. Germline V CDR1 and CDR2: SNHLY, FYNNEI. V shed 11 bases, J shed 5 bases, and the junction held 14 bases outside the gene matches. CDR3 sequence: CAGRMTGSHYGYTF. CDR3 DNA: TGTGCCGGACGGATGACAGGGAGCCATTATGGCTACACCTTC.

The chain uses TRBV18 and TRBJ2-5; unclear D gene. The CDR3 is 13 amino acids. Germline loops: CDR1 KGHSH, CDR2 LQKENI. Trimming left V 0 bases short and J 1 base short, with 3 bases between. CDR3 residues: CASSPPSQETQYF. The DNA of the CDR3 is TGTGCCAGCTCACCACCCAGCCAAGAGACCCAGTACTTC.

The V call is TRBV10-3, the J call TRBJ2-3; D remains unclear. This CDR3 contains 15 residues. The ends were cut back, 0 bases at V and 2 bases at J, with 9 bases in the middle. Germline V gene sequence: CDR1 ENHRY, CDR2 SYGVKD. The CDR3 bases are TGTGCCATCAGTGAGTCTGGCAGAATCACAGATACGCAGTATTTT. It translates to CAISESGRITDTQYF.

In this sample, this clonotype turned up a few times. The chain combines TRBV12-3 or TRBV12-4 with TRBJ1-1, with 9 bases identical to TRBD1. CDR3 length equals 14 residues. V dropped 8 bases and J dropped 0; count of bases not matched to a gene: 4. In DNA, the CDR3 is TGTGCCAGCGGGCGGACAGGGGTGAACACTGAAGCTTTCTTT. Translation gives CASGRTGVNTEAFF.

This clonotype was seen only a few times. No conserved phenylalanine or tryptophan ends this CDR3, so it is likely a read error. No DNA is shown, since the ends of the CDR3 on it are uncertain; the CDR3 is the one TCRdb lists. The rearrangement links TRBV6-4 to TRBJ2-7; TRBD1 reflects the table's D call only, with no check against the DNA. The CDR3 is made up of 9 amino acids, end residues included. CDR1 is MRHNA and CDR2 is SNTAGT in the germline V gene. This CDR3 reads CASSHRWRS.

This clonotype showed up just a few times. The V gene is TRBV5-6, the J gene TRBJ2-1; TRBD2 matches at 12 bases. The germline V gene has CDR1 SGHDT and CDR2 YYEEEE. V was pared by 0 bases and J by 4 bases, with 2 bases of the junction left unmatched. The CDR3 contains 16 residues. CDR3: CASSLGTSGAYNEQFF. The CDR3, as DNA: TGTGCCAGCAGCTTGGGGACTAGCGGGGCATACAATGAGCAGTTCTTC.